This T cell receptor (beta chain) came from a study of blood T cell repertoires in COVID-19. This clone appeared a few times. Authors' data handling: The assay estimated nucleated cells by amplifying reference gene primers. TCRdb's table, derived via immunoSEQ multiplex PCR, lists solely in-frame clones and lacks some. D and trimming were read from the DNA, whereas the V and J calls and clone size are those reported in that table. Of fewer than 250,000 clones listed, 65% to 85% are singletons. The V end lost 5 bases, the J end lost 8 bases, and 13 bases lay between the germline ends. The germline V gene encodes CDR1 SEHNR and CDR2 FQNEAQ (reference sequence). The CDR3 consists of 14 residues.

The sequenced material came from peripheral blood. The chain is built from TRBV7-9 and TRBJ1-6, with a tentative D call TRBD1 (6 bases). The TCR originated in a human donor in a cohort sampled during active COVID-19. Written as DNA, the CDR3 is TGTGCCAGCAGCGCAAAGGGGGGGGATTCACCCCTCCACTTT. Translation gives CASSAKGGDSPLHF.